These 11 T cell receptor beta chains came from one sample sequenced in a study of blood T cell repertoires in COVID-19. The repertoire was sequenced with immunoSEQ multiplex PCR; TCRdb's copy has only in-frame clones and lacks some. This sample has around 350,000 clones; 70% to 90% occur once, and the top ten carry 2.5% to 3.5%. Sequencing was carried out using peripheral blood. The receptor source for this set is a human donor in a cohort sampled during active COVID-19.

The gene calls are TRBV27 and TRBJ1-2, with D perhaps TRBD1 (6 bases). Germline loops: CDR1 MNHEY, CDR2 SMNVEV (reference sequence). V gave up 6 bases and J gave up 2 bases, with 13 bases separating them. CDR3 length: 14 amino acids. The CDR3 sequence is CASSPRQANYGYTF. The DNA for the CDR3 is TGTGCCAGCAGCCCTAGACAGGCGAACTATGGCTACACCTTC.

The rearrangement joins TRBV5-1 to TRBJ1-2, with 11 bases fitting TRBD1. V lost 4 bases to trimming and J lost 5 bases; unmatched junction nucleotides: 4. Germline V gene lookup returns CDR1 SGHRS and CDR2 YFSETQ. This CDR3 is built from 14 residues. In nucleotides, the CDR3 is TGCGCCAGCAGCACCGGGACAGGGGGGTATGGCTACACCTTC. Residues: CASSTGTGGYGYTF.

This clone was detected a few times. The chain employs TRBV27 and TRBJ2-5, with TRBD2 matching 7 bases. V was pared by 5 bases and J by 4 bases, with 13 bases of the junction left unmatched. Germline V lookup: CDR1 MNHEY, CDR2 SMNVEV (reference sequence). The CDR3 contains 16 residues. CDR3 loop: CASSPHFEGGGETQYF. The CDR3, as DNA: TGTGCCAGCAGTCCTCACTTTGAGGGCGGGGGAGAGACCCAGTACTTC.

The genes are TRBV6-5 and TRBJ2-5; 7 bases are a match to TRBD1. The CDR3 consists of 16 residues. J gave up 5 bases and V 0 bases, and 9 bases lay outside the gene matches. Per the germline V gene, CDR1 is MNHEY and CDR2 is SVGAGI. The CDR3 spells CASSYSNFRGMETQYF. The DNA of the CDR3 is TGTGCCAGCAGTTACTCGAATTTCAGGGGGATGGAGACCCAGTACTTC.

The CDR3 here is CASTEAGNTEAFF. CDR3 coding DNA: TGCGCCAGCACCGAAGCGGGGAACACTGAAGCTTTCTTT. The J gene is TRBJ1-1, the V gene TRBV10-2; no definite D call. The germline V gene has CDR1 WSHSY and CDR2 SAAADI. CDR3 length: 13 residues. V shed 7 bases and J shed 1 base, with 10 bases lying between them.

The chain combines TRBV30 with TRBJ1-4; unclear D gene. Trimming removed 5 bases at V and 7 bases at J, with 14 bases between. Per germline, CDR1 GTSNPN and CDR2 SVGIG (reference sequence). The length of the CDR3 is 13 residues. CDR3 DNA: TGTGCCTGGGGTAGCAGATATGGTGAAAAACTGTTTTTT. Protein product: CAWGSRYGEKLFF.

This sequence joins TRBV5-6 and TRBJ1-4; D uncertain. The germline CDR1 and CDR2 sequences are SGHDT and YYEEEE. The CDR3 has 15 amino acids. With 2 bases removed from V and 8 bases from J, the gap between germline ends came to 16 bases. The CDR3 DNA follows: TGTGCCAGCAGCTTTGGGCCCTCGGGAGAAGAAAAACTGTTTTTT. Translation gives CASSFGPSGEEKLFF.

J is TRBJ2-1 and V is TRBV11-3; 8 bases map to TRBD2. CDR3 size: 14 residues. The V gene's germline CDR1 is SGHNT and CDR2 YENEEA. V lost 1 base, J lost 7 bases, and 3 bases stayed unmatched. CDR3 nucleotide sequence: TGTGCCAGCAGCTTAGCAGCGGGAGTTAATGAGCAGTTCTTC. It yields the protein CASSLAAGVNEQFF.

The chain links TRBV2 to TRBJ2-3, with 9 bases lining up with TRBD2. After removal of 1 base from V and 3 bases from J, the junction contained 8 bases not matched to a gene. CDR1 is SNHLY, CDR2 FYNNEI, per germline. The CDR3 is 17 amino acids. The CDR3 DNA sequence: TGTGCCAGCAGTGAAGGAAGTTTCGGACTAGCGACAGATACGCAGTATTTT. Translating gives CASSEGSFGLATDTQYF.

This clone was seen a few times. An end of the junction does not agree with germline; a read error may underlie this. The V gene is TRBV6-6, the J gene TRBJ2-7; TRBD1 might be the D (5 bases). Germline-derived CDR1 and CDR2 are MNHNY and SVGAGI (reference sequence). The CDR3 covers 14 residues. This CDR3 is CASSRDDSSHEQYF. The CDR3 DNA follows: TGTGCCAGCAGCCGAGACGACAGCTCCCACGAGCAGTACTTC.

In nucleotides, the CDR3 is TGTGCCAGCCAGGCGGGGGGTAGTCTTACAGATACGCAGTATTTT. This codes for CASQAGGSLTDTQYF. The rearrangement joins TRBV21-1 to TRBJ2-3; the DNA was not used to check the table's D call, TRBD2. TRBV21-1 is designated a pseudogene. This CDR3 comprises 15 residues.